The rows below give T cell receptor beta chains drawn from one sample of a study of cytomegalovirus exposure and HLA in healthy donors. The table came from immunoSEQ multiplex PCR; TCRdb's copy has only in-frame clones and leaves some out. Among roughly 100,000 clones listed, about 88% were seen once. Sequenced sample: PBMCs. The receptors were gathered from a young woman in good health and CMV-seropositive. CDR3s include the opening cysteine and the closing phenylalanine or tryptophan. A D gene is named only where the DNA matches it firmly. Clone size is not always given. Where it is, it says once, few, many or a class for expanded clones.

11	NA	TRBV28	NA	TRBJ2-3	TGTGCCAGCAGTCAGACAGATACGCAGTATTTT	CASSQTDTQYF
14	NA	TRBV6-5	NA	TRBJ1-6	TGTGCCAGCTCGGGGGGGGCTTATAATTCACCCCTCCACTTT	CASSGGAYNSPLHF
16	TRBD1	TRBV5-4	NA	TRBJ1-3	TGTGCCAGCAGCGGAGGACAGGAACGATCTGGAAACACCATATATTTT	CASSGGQERSGNTIYF
15	TRBD2	TRBV9	NA	TRBJ2-1	TGTGCCAGCAGTTCCACCGGGACTAGCGGCAATGAGCAGTTCTTC	CASSSTGTSGNEQFF
14	NA	TRBV6-1	NA	TRBJ1-2	TGTGCCAGCAGTGACCCCGGACTCGTATATGGCTACACCTTC	CASSDPGLVYGYTF
15	TRBD1	TRBV7-8	NA	TRBJ2-5	TGTGCCAGCAGCTTAATGGGACAGGGGGCGGAGACCCAGTACTTC	CASSLMGQGAETQYF
16	NA	TRBV28	NA	TRBJ2-7	TGTGCCAGCAGTCCCGGCGGGACCTTAAGGTCCTACGAGCAGTACTTC	CASSPGGTLRSYEQYF
14	TRBD1	TRBV6-5	NA	TRBJ2-7	TGTGCCAGCAGTTGGGGACAGGGCTCCTACGAGCAGTACTTC	CASSWGQGSYEQYF
15	TRBD1	TRBV5-4	NA	TRBJ2-5	TGTGCCAGCAGTCGACAGGGGACCGTCCAAGAGACCCAGTACTTC	CASSRQGTVQETQYF
17	TRBD1	TRBV9	few	TRBJ1-6	TGTGCCAGCAGCATGATGGGGACAGGGGTCGGTAATTCACCCCTCCACTTT	CASSMMGTGVGNSPLHF
18	TRBD1	TRBV7-9	NA	TRBJ1-1	TGTGCCAGCAGCCGGGACAGGGGGTGGGGGCCTATTAACACTGAAGCTTTCTTT	CASSRDRGWGPINTEAFF
16	TRBD1	TRBV19	NA	TRBJ1-2	TGTGCCAGCCTGGGGTATTTTAGACAGGGGACCTATGGCTACACCTTC	CASLGYFRQGTYGYTF
17	TRBD2	TRBV7-9	NA	TRBJ2-2	TGTGCCAGCAGCTTAATCCTAGCGGGGGGGAAGGTCGGGGAGCTGTTTTTT	CASSLILAGGKVGELFF
18	NA	TRBV4-3	NA	TRBJ1-1	TGCGCCAGCAGCCACATCAGGGGAGGGAAGGATATGAACACTGAAGCTTTCTTT	CASSHIRGGKDMNTEAFF
16	NA	TRBV19	NA	TRBJ1-5	TGTGCCAGTAGTACGACCGGCAGGGGAATCAATCAGCCCCAGCATTTT	CASSTTGRGINQPQHF
13	NA	TRBV5-1	NA	TRBJ2-2	TGCGCCAGCAGCCCCTACGGGACCGGGGAGCTGTTTTTT	CASSPYGTGELFF
15	NA	TRBV9	NA	TRBJ2-7	TGTGCCAGCAGCGTTATTCCCACTGGGCCCTACGAGCAGTACTTC	CASSVIPTGPYEQYF
16	NA	TRBV6-5	once	TRBJ2-3	TGTGCCAGCAGTTACGCCGCTCTGCAGGGATCAGATACGCAGTATTTT	CASSYAALQGSDTQYF
15	TRBD2	TRBV2	NA	TRBJ2-3	TGTGCCAGCAGTATAGCGGGGGGCAGCACAGATACGCAGTATTTT	CASSIAGGSTDTQYF
16	NA	TRBV7-2	few	TRBJ2-2	TGTGCCAGCAGCTTATGGCGCGGGGCGAACACCGGGGAGCTGTTTTTT	CASSLWRGANTGELFF
14	TRBD1	TRBV5-6	NA	TRBJ2-1	TGTGCCAGCAGCGTGACAGGGAACTACAATGAGCAGTTCTTC	CASSVTGNYNEQFF
16	NA	TRBV7-9	NA	TRBJ1-4	TGTGCCAGCAGCTTATACCAGGCCGGGGTCAACGAAAAACTGTTTTTT	CASSLYQAGVNEKLFF
13	NA	TRBV5-6	NA	TRBJ2-3	TGTGCCAGCAGCTTGGGCAGAGGGGGGGTCTATTATTTT	CASSLGRGGVYYF
13	NA	TRBV6-4	NA	TRBJ1-1	TGTGCCAGCAGTGACTTTGGGCAAACTGAAGCTTTCTTT	CASSDFGQTEAFF
19	TRBD1	TRBV7-7	NA	TRBJ2-6	TGTGCTAGCAGCTTAGACTACAGGGGTCTAAGCTCTGGGGCCAACGTCCTGACTTTC	CASSLDYRGLSSGANVLTF
17	TRBD1	TRBV7-8	NA	TRBJ1-1	TGTGCCAGCAGCTTAGTTCGGGCAGGGGGGTATTACGCTGAAGCTTTCTTT	CASSLVRAGGYYAEAFF
15	TRBD1	TRBV27	NA	TRBJ1-5	TGTGCCAGCAGTCCGGGACAGGGGGGCGATCAGCCCCAGCATTTT	CASSPGQGGDQPQHF
15	NA	TRBV2	NA	TRBJ2-3	TGTGCCAGCAGGCTACTCCGGCAGGGCACAGATACGCAGTATTTT	CASRLLRQGTDTQYF
17	TRBD2	TRBV4-1	NA	TRBJ2-2	TGCGCCAGCAGCCAAGTAGGGCGGGGGGGAAGATACGGGGAGCTGTTTTTT	CASSQVGRGGRYGELFF
14	TRBD2	TRBV7-6	few	TRBJ2-7	TGTGCCAGCGCGGGGGGGGAGGGCTCGGGCGAGCAGTACTTC	CASAGGEGSGEQYF
13	NA	TRBV6-1	once	TRBJ1-1	TGTGCCAGCAGTGCCGAGGAGCTCACTGAAGCTTTCTTT	CASSAEELTEAFF
16	NA	TRBV6-5	NA	TRBJ2-2	TGTGCCAGCAGTTACTCTGGGGGCTCAGGCACCGGGGAGCTGTTTTTT	CASSYSGGSGTGELFF
14	NA	TRBV9	NA	TRBJ2-5	TGTGCCAGCAGCGGCTCTAGTTTGGGAGAGACCCAGTACTTC	CASSGSSLGETQYF
11	NA	TRBV5-8	NA	TRBJ1-1	TGTGCCAGCAGCGCCGGGGAGAAAGCTTTCTTT	CASSAGEKAFF
14	TRBD1	TRBV5-6	NA	TRBJ2-4	TGTGCCAGCAGCTTGGGACAGGGGAGAAACATTCAGTACTTC	CASSLGQGRNIQYF
14	TRBD1	TRBV6-5	NA	TRBJ2-7	TGTGCCAGCAGTCCTGGGACAGGGAAGTACGAGCAGTACTTC	CASSPGTGKYEQYF
14	TRBD1	TRBV7-2	few	TRBJ1-2	TGTGCCAGCACCAGGACAGGGACAAACTATGGCTACACCTTC	CASTRTGTNYGYTF
12	TRBD2	TRBV5-6	NA	TRBJ2-7	TGTGCCAGCGGGAGGGCAGTCGACGAGCAGTACTTC	CASGRAVDEQYF
15	TRBD1	TRBV7-6	NA	TRBJ1-1	TGTGCCAGCAGCTCCCGGACAGGGAAGAACACTGAAGCTTTCTTT	CASSSRTGKNTEAFF
14	TRBD1	TRBV19	NA	TRBJ2-7	TGTGCCAGTAGTCTTGGGACAGGGATGAGCGAGCAGTACTTC	CASSLGTGMSEQYF
13	TRBD1	TRBV27	few	TRBJ1-2	TGTGCCAGCAGTACCGACAGGGAGGCTGGCTACACCTTC	CASSTDREAGYTF
12	NA	TRBV5-6	once	TRBJ1-1	TGTGCCAGCAGCTTGGGTAGCACTGAAGCTTTCTTT	CASSLGSTEAFF
14	NA	TRBV19	once	TRBJ1-5	TGTGCCAGTAGTATGACAGGCCCAGATCAGCCCCAGCATTTT	CASSMTGPDQPQHF
16	NA	TRBV7-8	once	TRBJ2-3	TGTGCCAGCAGCTTAGCGGGGCGGTGGGGGGGGCATACGCAGTATTTT	CASSLAGRWGGHTQYF
15	TRBD1	TRBV15	NA	TRBJ1-5	TGTGCCACCAGCCACGACAGGGAGGGCAATCAGCCCCAGCATTTT	CATSHDREGNQPQHF
15	TRBD1	TRBV6-5	NA	TRBJ1-1	TGTGCCAGCAGAAATCACAGGGGACGGAACACTGAAGCTTTCTTT	CASRNHRGRNTEAFF
13	NA	TRBV27	NA	TRBJ2-7	TGTGCCAGCAGTTTATTACGGGCGGGCGAGCAGTACTTC	CASSLLRAGEQYF
14	NA	TRBV28	NA	TRBJ2-2	TGTGCCAGCAGTTTAAGGACATACACCGGGGAGCTGTTTTTT	CASSLRTYTGELFF
14	TRBD2	TRBV9	NA	TRBJ2-1	TGTGCCAGCAGCGACCCTGGGGGGGGGTATGAGCAGTTCTTC	CASSDPGGGYEQFF
15	NA	TRBV27	few	TRBJ2-7	TGTGCCAGCAGCCCTTTGGGTGGCGGGGCATACGAGCAGTACTTC	CASSPLGGGAYEQYF
15	NA	TRBV11-2	NA	TRBJ1-1	TGTGCCAGCAGCCAGAGCAGGGTTTCGGGCACTGAAGCTTTCTTT	CASSQSRVSGTEAFF
13	NA	TRBV28	NA	TRBJ2-7	TGTGCCAGCAGCACCGGGGATACCTACGAGCAGTACTTC	CASSTGDTYEQYF
17	TRBD2	TRBV19	NA	TRBJ2-1	TGTGCCAGTCGTGTGACTAGCGGGGGAATCTTTTACAATGAGCAGTTCTTC	CASRVTSGGIFYNEQFF